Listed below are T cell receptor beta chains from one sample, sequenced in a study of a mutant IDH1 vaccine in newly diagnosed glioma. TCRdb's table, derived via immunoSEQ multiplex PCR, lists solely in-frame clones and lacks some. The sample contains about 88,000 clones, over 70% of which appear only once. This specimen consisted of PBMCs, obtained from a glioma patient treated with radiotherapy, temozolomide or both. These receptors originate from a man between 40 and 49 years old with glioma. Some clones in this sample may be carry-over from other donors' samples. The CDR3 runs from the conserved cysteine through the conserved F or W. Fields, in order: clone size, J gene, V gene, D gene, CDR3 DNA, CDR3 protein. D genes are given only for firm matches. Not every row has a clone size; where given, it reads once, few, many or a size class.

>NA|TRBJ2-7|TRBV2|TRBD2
TGTGCCAGCAGTGAGGGGAGGGCCTACGAGCAGTACTTC
CASSEGRAYEQYF
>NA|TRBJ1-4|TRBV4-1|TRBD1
TGCGCCAGCAGCCAAACCCTATCGGGACAGCCTAATGAAAAACTGTTTTTT
CASSQTLSGQPNEKLFF
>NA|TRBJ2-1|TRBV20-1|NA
TGCAGTGCTACGTACAAAAATGAGCAGTTCTTC
CSATYKNEQFF
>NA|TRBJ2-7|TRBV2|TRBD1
TGTGCCAGCGGGACAGACTACGAGCAGTACTTC
CASGTDYEQYF
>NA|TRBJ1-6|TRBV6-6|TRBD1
TGTGCCAGCCTGCAACCGGGACAGGGAGGTTCACCCCTCCACTTT
CASLQPGQGGSPLHF
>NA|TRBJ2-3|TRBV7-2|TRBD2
TGTGCCAGCAGCTCCGGACTAGTTTCAGATACGCAGTATTTT
CASSSGLVSDTQYF
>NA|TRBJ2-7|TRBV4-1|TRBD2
TGCGCCAGCAGCCTCGAGCGGGGGGGCGAGCAGTACTTC
CASSLERGGEQYF
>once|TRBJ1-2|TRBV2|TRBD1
TGTGCCAGCACCCCGGGACAGGGGTCCTATGGCTACACCTTC
CASTPGQGSYGYTF
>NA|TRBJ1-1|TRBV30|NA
TGTGCCTGGAGTGTACAGGTCTTTAGGACTGAAGCTTTCTTT
CAWSVQVFRTEAFF
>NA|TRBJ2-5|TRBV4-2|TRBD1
TGTGCCACCAGCCGCGACAGGGAAGGTTTTGAGACCCAGTACTTC
CATSRDREGFETQYF
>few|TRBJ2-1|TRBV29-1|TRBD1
TGCAGCGTCTACAACAGGGGGCGCGTCGATGAGCAGTTCTTC
CSVYNRGRVDEQFF
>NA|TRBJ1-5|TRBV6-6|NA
TGTGCCAGCCGGGACAAAATTGCACAGCCCCAGCATTTT
CASRDKIAQPQHF
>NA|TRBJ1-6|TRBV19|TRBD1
TGTGCCAGTACCTGGACAGGGGGTGATTCACCCCTCCACTTT
CASTWTGGDSPLHF
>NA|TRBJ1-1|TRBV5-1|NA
TGCGCCAGCAGTTCCCCACACGGAGCTTTCTTT
CASSSPHGAFF
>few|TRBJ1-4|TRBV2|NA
TGTGCCAGCAGTGAATCTGGGGGAAAACTGTTTTTT
CASSESGGKLFF
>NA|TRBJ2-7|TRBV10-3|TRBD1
TGTGCCATCAGAAACCCCGGGACAGGGGCCTACGAGCAGTACTTC
CAIRNPGTGAYEQYF
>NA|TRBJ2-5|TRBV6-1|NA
TGTGCCAGCAGTCCGGGGGTCGCACCACAAGAGACCCAGTACTTC
CASSPGVAPQETQYF
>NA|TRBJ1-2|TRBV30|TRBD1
TGTGCCTGGAGTGTGGGGACCAGGGGGATGGGGACCTTC
CAWSVGTRGMGTF
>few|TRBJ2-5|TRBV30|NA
TGTGCCTGGAGTGAATCAAGTTGGGGGAACCACCTTAAAGAGACCCAGTACTTC
CAWSESSWGNHLKETQYF
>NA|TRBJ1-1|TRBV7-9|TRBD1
TGTGCCAGCAGCTCCCAGGGGGGTACTGAAGCTTTCTTT
CASSSQGGTEAFF
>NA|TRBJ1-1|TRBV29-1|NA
TGCAGCGTTGATGACGGTCAAGCTTTCTTT
CSVDDGQAFF
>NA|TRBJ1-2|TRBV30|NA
TGTGCCTGGAGCCGGACGGGAGGCTATGGCTACACCTTC
CAWSRTGGYGYTF
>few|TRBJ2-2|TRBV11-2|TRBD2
TGTGCCAGCAGCCCGCGTCTAGCGGGGGGGCGTAACGGGGAGCTGTTTTTT
CASSPRLAGGRNGELFF
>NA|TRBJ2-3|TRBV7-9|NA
TGTGCCAGCAGCTCCGGGCCAACAGTGACAGATACGCAGTATTTT
CASSSGPTVTDTQYF
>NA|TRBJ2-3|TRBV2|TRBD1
TGTGCCAGCAGTGAACGGCAGGGGGCTCATACGCAGTATTTT
CASSERQGAHTQYF
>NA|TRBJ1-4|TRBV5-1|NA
TGCGCCAGCAGCCGTAACAGGGCTGAAAAACTGTTTTTT
CASSRNRAEKLFF
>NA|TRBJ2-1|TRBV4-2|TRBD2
TGTGCCAGCAGCGAGCGAACAGCGGGGCATGAGCAGTTCTTC
CASSERTAGHEQFF
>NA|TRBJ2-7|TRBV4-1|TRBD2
TGCGCCAGCAGCCAACTGGGGCGGGGGGCCGGTGAGCAGTACTTC
CASSQLGRGAGEQYF
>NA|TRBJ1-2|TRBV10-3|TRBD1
TGTGCCATCAGGGAGAACCGGGACAGCTATGGCTACACCTTC
CAIRENRDSYGYTF
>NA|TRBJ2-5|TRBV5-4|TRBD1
TGTGCCAGCAGCTTGGCCAAGCTCGGGACAGGGGGACAAGAGACCCAGTACTTC
CASSLAKLGTGGQETQYF
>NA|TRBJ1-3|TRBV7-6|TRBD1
TGTGCCAGCAGCCCTCGACAGGGGGTAGGAAACACCATATATTTT
CASSPRQGVGNTIYF
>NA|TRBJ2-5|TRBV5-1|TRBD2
TGCGCCAGCACAAAGGGGACTAGCGGGGGGATGGAGACCCAGTACTTC
CASTKGTSGGMETQYF
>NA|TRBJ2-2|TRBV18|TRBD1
TGTGCCAGCTCACGGACAGGGAACACCGGGGAGCTGTTTTTT
CASSRTGNTGELFF
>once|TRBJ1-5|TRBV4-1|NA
TGCGCCAGCAGCCACGGACGTGGCAATCAGCCCCAGCATTTT
CASSHGRGNQPQHF
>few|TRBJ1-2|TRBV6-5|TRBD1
TGTGCCAGCAGCAGGGGGACAGAATATGGCTACACCTTC
CASSRGTEYGYTF
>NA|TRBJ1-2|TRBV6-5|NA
TGTGCCAGCAGTTACTCTCCCGTTAACTATGGCTACACCTTC
CASSYSPVNYGYTF
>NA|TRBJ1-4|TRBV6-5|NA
TGTGCCAGCAGTCGACTGGGAAGCTTTAATGAAAAACTGTTTTTT
CASSRLGSFNEKLFF
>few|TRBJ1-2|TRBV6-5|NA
TGTGCCAGCAGTTATGGGCAGGGGATTAACTATGGCTACACCTTC
CASSYGQGINYGYTF
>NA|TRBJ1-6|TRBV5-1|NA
TGCGCCAGCAGCGTCCGGGACACGAATAATTCACCCCTCCACTTT
CASSVRDTNNSPLHF
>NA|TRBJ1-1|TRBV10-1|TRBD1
TGCGCCAGCAGTGAGTCTCAGGGGGAGAACACTGAAGCTTTCTTT
CASSESQGENTEAFF
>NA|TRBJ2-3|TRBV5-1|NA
TGCGCCAGCAGCTTGGCTACCCCAAGCACAGATACGCAGTATTTT
CASSLATPSTDTQYF
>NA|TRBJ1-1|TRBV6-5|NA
TGTGCCAGCAGGTCAGCACGGGAGAACACTGAAGCTTTCTTT
CASRSARENTEAFF
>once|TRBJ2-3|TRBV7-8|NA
TGTGCCAGCAGCTTAGGGAGCGGCCGCACAGATACGCAGTATTTT
CASSLGSGRTDTQYF
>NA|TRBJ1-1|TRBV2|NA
TGTGCCAGCAGTTACTCAGGGTATAACACTGAAGCTTTCTTT
CASSYSGYNTEAFF
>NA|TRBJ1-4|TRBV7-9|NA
TGTGCCAGCAGCTCCGGCGGCGTCCCTGAAAAACTGTTTTTT
CASSSGGVPEKLFF
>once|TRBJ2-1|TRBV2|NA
TGTGCCAGCAGGCCGGCGGGTTCCTCCTACAATGAGCAGTTCTTC
CASRPAGSSYNEQFF
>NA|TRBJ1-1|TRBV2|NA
TGTGCCAGCAGTGAAAAGGGGGGGACCACTGAAGCTTTCTTT
CASSEKGGTTEAFF
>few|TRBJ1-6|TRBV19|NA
TGTGCCAGTAAGGAGTCCTCTTCACCCCTCCACTTT
CASKESSSPLHF
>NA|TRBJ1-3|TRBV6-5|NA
TGTGCCAGCATCCGAGGAAACACCATATATTTT
CASIRGNTIYF
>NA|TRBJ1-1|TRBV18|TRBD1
TGTGCCAGCTCACCTTCAGACAGGGGCACTGAAGCTTTCTTT
CASSPSDRGTEAFF
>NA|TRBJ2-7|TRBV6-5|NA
TGTGCCAGCAGTTACTCGATCGGGGGCGAGCAGTACTTC
CASSYSIGGEQYF
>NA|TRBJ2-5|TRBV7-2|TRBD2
TGTGCCAGCAACCTAGGCCTAGCGGGGCGAAGGGAGACCCAGTACTTC
CASNLGLAGRRETQYF
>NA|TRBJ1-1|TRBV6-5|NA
TGTGCCAGCAGTGCAGCAGGCTTCACTGAAGCTTTCTTT
CASSAAGFTEAFF
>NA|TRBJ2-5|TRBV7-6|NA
TGTGCCAGCAGCAAGTACCAAGAGACCCAGTACTTC
CASSKYQETQYF
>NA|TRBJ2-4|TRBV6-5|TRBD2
TGTGCCAGCAGTTCTACGCGCGCTAGCGGGGAGAACATTCAGTACTTC
CASSSTRASGENIQYF
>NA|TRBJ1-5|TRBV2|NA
TGTGCCAGCAGTGAGTGGGGGGGACTTAGCAATCAGCCCCAGCATTTT
CASSEWGGLSNQPQHF
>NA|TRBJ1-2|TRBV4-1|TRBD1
TGCGCCAGCAGCCAAGGGCCAGGGGGTAACTATGGCTACACCTTC
CASSQGPGGNYGYTF
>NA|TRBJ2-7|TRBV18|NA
TGTGCCAGCTCACCAGGGGGCGGGACGAGCTCCTACGAGCAGTACTTC
CASSPGGGTSSYEQYF
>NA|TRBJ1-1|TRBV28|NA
TGTGCCAGCAGACATGGAGACACTGAAGCTTTCTTT
CASRHGDTEAFF
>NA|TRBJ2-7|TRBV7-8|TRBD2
TGTGCCAGCAGCCCAGTTGGGGGGGGAGCCTACGAGCAGTACTTC
CASSPVGGGAYEQYF